This passage covers 18 T cell receptor beta chains from one sample sequenced in a study of blood T cell repertoires in COVID-19. The protocol was immunoSEQ multiplex PCR, while the TCRdb copy is restricted to in-frame clones and leaves out a portion. The sample records 53,000 or so clones, around four fifths being singletons. Material for sequencing was peripheral blood. The source of these receptors is a human donor in a cohort sampled during active COVID-19.

This clone has a handful of counts. Sequence at one end of the junction differs from germline and may be a read error. The chain joins TRBV7-9 to TRBJ1-1; unclear D gene. Germline-derived CDR1 and CDR2 are SEHNR and FQNEAQ (reference sequence). This CDR3 is 10 amino acids long. The DNA of the CDR3 is TGTGCCAGCAGCTTCGAGGAACCACAATTT. Translating it yields CASSFEEPQF.

The chain recombines TRBV14 with TRBJ2-1; D remains ambiguous. Germline CDR1 reads SGHDN; CDR2 reads FVKESK. CDR3 size: 17 residues. V was pared by 0 bases and J by 6 bases, with 18 bases between. This chain's CDR3 is CASSQEGTSPTSNEQFF. The CDR3 nucleotides are TGTGCCAGCAGCCAAGAGGGCACATCCCCCACCTCCAATGAGCAGTTCTTC. Drawing the rest from reference TRBV14 and TRBJ2-1, the complete variable domain is EAGVTQFPSHSVIEKGQTVTLRCDPISGHDNLYWYRRVMGKEIKFLLHFVKESKQDESGMPNNRFLAERTGGTYSTLKVQPAELEDSGVYFCASSQEGTSPTSNEQFFGPGTRLTVL.

The rearrangement joins TRBV2 to TRBJ1-4; weak D call: TRBD1 (6 bases). Germline CDR1 SNHLY, CDR2 FYNNEI. The V end was cut by 3 bases, the J end by 8 bases, with 16 bases between. The CDR3 loop spans 15 amino acids. As DNA, the CDR3 is TGTGCCAGCAGTGAGGGGGCGCCGATTGGAGAAAAACTGTTTTTT. This encodes CASSEGAPIGEKLFF.

This CDR3 is CASSPLLEGHAVGKPQHF. The CDR3 DNA reads TGCGCCAGCAGTCCCCTCCTCGAGGGACACGCCGTAGGTAAGCCCCAGCATTTT. The rearrangement links TRBV23-1 to TRBJ1-5; D possibly corresponds to TRBD1 (6 bases). TRBV23-1 is placed among ORFs of uncertain function. The CDR3 extends over 18 amino acids. V lost 4 bases, J lost 8 bases, and 27 bases lay in between.

The chain is built from TRBV5-1 and TRBJ2-3, with D possibly being TRBD1 (6 bases). The CDR3 totals 14 residues. The V end lost 5 bases, the J end lost 5 bases, and 15 bases lay between the germline ends. Per germline, CDR1 SGHRS and CDR2 YFSETQ. CDR3 sequence (DNA): TGCGCCAGCAGTCCTGACAGGAGTAGAGATACGCAGTATTTT. Amino acid sequence: CASSPDRSRDTQYF.

Only a few counts were recorded for this clone. This chain connects TRBV7-9 to TRBJ2-3, with 8 positions matching TRBD1. Per the germline V gene, CDR1 is SEHNR and CDR2 is FQNEAQ (reference sequence). J lost 2 bases, V lost 11 bases, and 9 bases had no gene match. The CDR3 loop spans 14 amino acids. This chain's CDR3 is CAGRETGATDTQYF. DNA of the CDR3: TGTGCCGGTCGGGAGACAGGGGCCACAGATACGCAGTATTTT.

The chain uses TRBV19 and TRBJ2-3; D gene uncertain. CDR1 LNHDA and CDR2 SQIVND come from the germline V gene (reference sequence). Trimming pared 3 bases from V and 6 bases from J, leaving 7 bases between. The CDR3 extends over 12 amino acids. CDR3 amino acids: CASSILSDTQYF. CDR3 sequence (DNA): TGTGCCAGTAGTATCCTCTCGGATACGCAGTATTTT.

The rearrangement joins TRBV10-2 to TRBJ2-3; 7 positions agree with TRBD1. The CDR3 sequence is 13 residues long. Germline loops: CDR1 WSHSY, CDR2 SAAADI. With V trimmed by 9 bases and J by 3 bases, 6 bases remained unmatched. The CDR3 nucleotides are TGCGCCAGTAGGGAGACAGGGACAGATACGCAGTATTTT. Translation: CASRETGTDTQYF.

The chain combines TRBV6-5 with TRBJ2-7, with a weak D call TRBD1 (5 bases). Germline CDR1 is MNHEY and CDR2 is SVGAGI. The length of the CDR3 is 15 residues. V shed 1 base and J shed 4 bases, with 14 bases lying between them. CDR3: CASSYLSRGNYEQYF. CDR3 bases: TGTGCCAGCAGTTACTTGAGTAGGGGTAATTACGAGCAGTACTTC.

In its sample, this clone was seen once. The V call is TRBV28, the J call TRBJ2-3; no reliable D call. The CDR3 is 15 amino acids. V shed 1 base and J shed 2 bases, with 10 bases lying between them. Germline V CDR1 and CDR2: MDHEN, SYDVKM. CDR3 nucleotides: TGTGCCAGCAGTTTATTATCCAGAAACACAGATACGCAGTATTTT. This gives the protein CASSLLSRNTDTQYF.

The chain combines TRBV7-9 with TRBJ2-3, with D perhaps matching TRBD2 (6 bases). The CDR3 loop spans 15 amino acids. Germline V gives CDR1 SEHNR, CDR2 FQNEAQ (reference sequence). Trimming removed 5 bases from V and 0 bases from J, with 12 bases in between. The CDR3 spells CASSPPGVSTDTQYF. In DNA, the CDR3 is TGTGCCAGCAGCCCTCCGGGGGTAAGCACAGATACGCAGTATTTT. The full variable domain, its missing parts supplied by reference TRBV7-9 and TRBJ2-3, is DTGVSQNPRHKITKRGQNVTFRCDPISEHNRLYWYRQTLGQGPEFLTYFQNEAQLEKSRLLSDRFSAERPKGSFSTLEIQRTEQGDSAMYLCASSPPGVSTDTQYFGPGTRLTVL.

This clone came up a few times. The rearrangement links TRBV27 to TRBJ1-5; 8 positions match TRBD1. This CDR3 contains 13 residues. Trimming cost V 5 bases and J 6 bases; bases outside gene matches: 3. The germline V gene has CDR1 MNHEY and CDR2 SMNVEV (reference sequence). In DNA form, the CDR3 reads TGTGCCAGCAGTGGGACAGGTGTTCAGCCCCAGCATTTT. It translates to CASSGTGVQPQHF.

CDR3 residues: CASSSRHRGGNQPQHF. The CDR3 DNA sequence: TGTGCCAGCAGTTCGCGCCACAGGGGAGGCAATCAGCCCCAGCATTTT. The chain couples TRBV6-2 or TRBV6-3 to TRBJ1-5; 7 bases map to TRBD1. The CDR3 loop spans 16 amino acids. J lost 2 bases, V lost 4 bases, and 8 bases had no gene match. Looked up from germline, CDR1 is MNHEY and CDR2 is SVGEGT.

The rearrangement uses TRBV5-1 and TRBJ2-7; 7 bases align to TRBD1. Unmatched junction bases numbered 2, after V lost 2 bases and J lost 0 bases. Per the germline V gene, CDR1 is SGHRS and CDR2 is YFSETQ. This CDR3 comprises 14 residues. The CDR3 protein is CASSLGTDSYEQYF. The CDR3 bases are TGCGCCAGCAGCTTAGGGACAGACTCCTACGAGCAGTACTTC. Looking up the rest from reference TRBV5-1 and TRBJ2-7 gives the full variable domain: KAGVTQTPRYLIKTRGQQVTLSCSPISGHRSVSWYQQTPGQGLQFLFEYFSETQRNKGNFPGRFSGRQFSNSRSEMNVSTLELGDSALYLCASSLGTDSYEQYFGPGTRLTVT.

The rearrangement links TRBV7-2 to TRBJ2-5; a possible D gene is TRBD2 (6 bases). The germline V gene has CDR1 SGHTA and CDR2 FQGNSA. The CDR3 has 16 amino acids. V was trimmed by 1 base and J by 0 bases, leaving 12 bases between them. Written as DNA, the CDR3 is TGTGCCAGCAGCTTAGTCGGAGCGGGCAACCAAGAGACCCAGTACTTC. Protein sequence: CASSLVGAGNQETQYF.

The V call is TRBV18, the J call TRBJ2-5, with 7 positions matching TRBD1. Germline V gene lookup returns CDR1 KGHSH and CDR2 LQKENI. V lost 3 bases, J lost 5 bases, and 18 bases stayed unmatched. The CDR3 is made up of 18 amino acids. The CDR3 loop is CASSPKEIDRAGRETQYF. The DNA of the CDR3 is TGTGCCAGCTCACCGAAAGAGATCGACAGGGCCGGCCGGGAGACCCAGTACTTC.

J is TRBJ1-2 and V is TRBV4-1; no firm D call. The CDR3 sequence is 13 residues long. Germline CDR1 reads MGHRA; CDR2 reads YSYEKL. V lost 2 bases and J 3 bases, leaving 7 bases between the germline ends. CDR3: CASSQNGDYGYTF. In nucleotides, the CDR3 is TGCGCCAGCAGCCAAAACGGGGACTATGGCTACACCTTC.

This rearrangement joins TRBV11-3 to TRBJ2-3; 10 bases agree with TRBD2. Germline V gene lookup returns CDR1 SGHNT and CDR2 YENEEA. The CDR3 length is 16 residues. V shed 1 base and J 1 base; nucleotides not matched to a gene: 2. The CDR3 DNA sequence: TGTGCCAGCAGCTTAGGGACTAGCGGCCGCACAGATACGCAGTATTTT. This sequence encodes CASSLGTSGRTDTQYF.